This T cell receptor beta chain was captured by sequencing in a study of CD8 T cells in ankylosing spondylitis. Each CDR3 protein gets one entry after TCRdb re-called the 5' RACE reads with MiXCR. This sample has 330,000 or so distinct CDR3 sequences, with 8% found just once. The V gene lost 4 bases and the J gene lost 14 bases, with 27 bases spanning the gap. This CDR3 contains 17 residues. Germline V gene data show CDR1 as MDHEN and CDR2 as SYDVKM. Study findings and constraints: Seemingly characteristic of ankylosing spondylitis blood was a TCR beta motif consisting of under ten highly homologous variants.

This clonotype turned up a few times. The target antigen is unknown. V and J are TRBV28 and TRBJ1-6, with D maybe TRBD1 (5 bases). Sample: blood, either unsorted or a sorted T cell fraction (not recorded which). The sequence derives from a male donor with ankylosing spondylitis. The CDR3, as DNA: TGTGCCAGCAGTTCGGTACGGCGGGGGACGGGGCCTCTGGCCCTCCACTTT. Protein sequence: CASSSVRRGTGPLALHF.